This T cell receptor beta chain was documented in a study of blood T cell repertoires in COVID-19. On the study more broadly: Spain, Italy and the United States supplied samples that represented acute and convalescent COVID-19. Sample material is recorded as cDNA or gDNA derived from T cells, B-cell-depleted T cells, or PBMCs.

After removal of 2 bases from V and 8 bases from J, the junction contained 8 bases not matched to a gene. Germline lookup yields CDR1 SGHTA and CDR2 FQGNSA. The CDR3 loop spans 16 amino acids. The Seattle patients, enrolled during active infection, were followed longitudinally. As originally analysed: Reference gene primer amplification gave nucleated cell count estimates. Produced via immunoSEQ multiplex PCR; TCRdb's table is partial and in-frame only. That table gives V, J and clone size, and the DNA gave D and trimming. The sample records about 200,000 clones, about 85% being singletons. A few counts support this clone.

Material for sequencing was peripheral blood. This chain connects TRBV7-2 to TRBJ1-6; 8 bases fit TRBD1. The clonotype comes from a man aged 55 to 70 with COVID-19, enrolled during active disease. The CDR3 region is CASSLSPGGLYSPLHF. CDR3 bases: TGTGCCAGCAGCTTAAGTCCAGGGGGCCTCTATTCACCCCTCCACTTT.